These 9 T cell receptor beta chains came from one sample sequenced in a study of cytomegalovirus exposure and HLA in healthy donors. It was with 60 Vbeta and 13 Jbeta primers that the PCR ran. This table comes from immunoSEQ multiplex PCR, and its TCRdb copy is limited to in-frame clones, with some not included. This sample yields about 120,000 clones, of which about 80% are seen a single time; approximately 10% belongs to the top ten. Specimen: PBMCs. All receptors come from a man younger than 40 in good health and CMV-seropositive.

The chain links TRBV5-6 to TRBJ1-5, with 7 bases matching TRBD1. Germline CDR1 is SGHDT and CDR2 is YYEEEE. V shed 4 bases, J shed 5 bases, and the junction held 9 bases outside the gene matches. This CDR3 has 15 amino acids. The CDR3 sequence: CASSVRDSRYQPQHF. The DNA for the CDR3 is TGTGCCAGCAGCGTCCGGGACAGTCGATATCAGCCCCAGCATTTT.

The table lists this clone with a few counts. At one boundary the junction diverges from the germline segment, which might be a read error. The chain combines TRBV25-1 with TRBJ2-5; D is unresolved. CDR1 is MGHDK, CDR2 SYGVNS, per germline. The CDR3 covers 12 residues. CDR3 DNA sequence: TGTGCCAGCAGCGAATTCATGGAGACCCAGTACTTC. Its translation is CASSEFMETQYF.

This chain links TRBV5-6 with TRBJ1-2, with 7 positions matching TRBD1. V lost 4 bases and J lost 4; bases outside the gene matches: 4. The CDR3 spans 13 residues. The germline gives CDR1 SGHDT, CDR2 YYEEEE. Here the CDR3 DNA reads TGTGCCAGCAGCGAGGGACAGTTCTATGGCTACACCTTC. This sequence encodes CASSEGQFYGYTF.

The chain has TRBV11-2 and TRBJ1-5, with D uncertain. The germline V gene has CDR1 SGHAT and CDR2 FQNNGV. The CDR3 sequence is 15 residues long. V shed 7 bases and J shed 4 bases, with 17 bases lying between them. The DNA for the CDR3 is TGTGCCAGCACCCTACGTGAACAGCTAAATCAGCCCCAGCATTTT. Translated, it gives CASTLREQLNQPQHF.

This clone was found a few times. The gene calls are TRBV27 and TRBJ2-7; TRBD1 is a possible D gene (5 bases). Germline V gene lookup returns CDR1 MNHEY and CDR2 SMNVEV (reference sequence). V lost 5 bases, J lost 6 bases, and 17 bases lay in between. The CDR3 is made up of 14 amino acids. The CDR3 reads CASSDFRQGSEQYF. DNA of the CDR3: TGTGCCAGCAGTGATTTCCGCCAGGGCAGCGAGCAGTACTTC.

The genes are TRBV6-6 and TRBJ2-3, with a weak D call TRBD2 (5 bases). V was shortened by 6 bases and J by 2 bases, with 12 bases between the two germline ends. CDR3 size: 14 residues. Per the germline V gene, CDR1 is MNHNY and CDR2 is SVGAGI (reference sequence). The CDR3: CASSDYSPTDTQYF. The CDR3 DNA sequence: TGTGCCAGCAGCGACTACTCTCCCACAGATACGCAGTATTTT.

This clone occurred once. J is TRBJ1-5 and V is TRBV7-8; 9 bases align to TRBD1. V lost 5 bases and J lost 4; bases outside the gene matches: 9. Per the germline V gene, CDR1 is SGHVS and CDR2 is FQNEAQ. The CDR3 is 16 residues long. CDR3 nucleotides: TGTGCCAGCAGCCTGCGGGGGGACAGGGTAAATCAGCCCCAGCATTTT. Its translation: CASSLRGDRVNQPQHF.

This sequence joins TRBV28 and TRBJ1-1, with D perhaps TRBD1 (6 bases). The V end was cut by 5 bases, the J end by 1 base, with 11 bases between. This CDR3 spans 14 amino acids. Germline V gene data show CDR1 as MDHEN and CDR2 as SYDVKM. The CDR3 here is CASSGQGQNTEAFF. The CDR3, as DNA: TGTGCCAGCAGTGGGCAGGGGCAGAACACTGAAGCTTTCTTT.

V is TRBV4-2 and J is TRBJ2-5; D gene ambiguous. Germline CDR1 LGHNA, CDR2 YNFKEQ. V lost 0 bases and J 5 bases, leaving 13 bases between the germline ends. The CDR3 length is 15 residues. The CDR3 loop is CASSQENRNLETQYF. DNA of the CDR3: TGTGCCAGCAGCCAAGAGAACAGAAATTTGGAGACCCAGTACTTC.